This is a list of T cell receptor beta chains from one sample in a study of blood T cell repertoires in COVID-19. The assay was immunoSEQ multiplex PCR, and TCRdb's table has in-frame clones only and misses some. This sample has about 250,000 clones, with roughly 85% found just once. Sequenced: PBMCs or T cells enriched from blood (not recorded which). The receptors shown here come from a woman in her 40s who had been exposed to COVID-19. Each CDR3 is given with its conserved first and last residue. Fields, in order: clone size, V gene, D gene, J gene, CDR3 protein, CDR3 DNA. The D gene is left open where the match is weak. Expanded clones get a size class; other rows say once, few or many, or leave the size out.

NA,TRBV19,NA,TRBJ1-1,CASKITGRNAAFF,TGTGCCAGCAAAATCACAGGCAGGAATGCAGCTTTCTTT
NA,TRBV6-2/TRBV6-3,NA,TRBJ1-6,CASSYGLQSSYNSPLHF,TGTGCCAGCAGTTACGGACTCCAAAGCTCCTATAATTCACCCCTCCACTTT
NA,TRBV7-9,NA,TRBJ1-6,CASSSDSNSPLHF,TGTGCCAGCAGCTCCGACAGTAATTCACCCCTCCACTTT
once,TRBV7-2,TRBD2,TRBJ2-5,CASSLGLAERTQYF,TGTGCCAGCAGCTTAGGACTAGCGGAAAGGACCCAGTACTTC
NA,TRBV2,TRBD2,TRBJ2-1,CASGAGFGLGGSNEQFF,TGTGCCAGCGGGGCGGGGTTCGGACTAGGTGGTTCCAATGAGCAGTTCTTC
NA,TRBV12-5,TRBD1,TRBJ2-3,CASGWGQPSDTDTQYF,TGTGCTAGTGGTTGGGGACAGCCGTCGGACACAGATACGCAGTATTTT
few,TRBV6-2/TRBV6-3,NA,TRBJ2-1,CASSLQSSYNEQFF,TGTGCCAGCAGTTTACAGAGCTCCTACAATGAGCAGTTCTTC
few,TRBV20-1,NA,TRBJ2-5,CSAFSGTQYF,TGCAGTGCTTTTAGTGGGACCCAGTACTTC
NA,TRBV7-2,NA,TRBJ2-1,CASSLGQGGSEQFF,TGTGCCAGCAGCTTAGGTCAGGGGGGTAGCGAGCAGTTCTTC
NA,TRBV9,TRBD1,TRBJ1-4,CASSATGGPNEKLFF,TGTGCCAGCAGCGCTACAGGGGGCCCTAATGAAAAACTGTTTTTT
NA,TRBV10-3,TRBD1,TRBJ2-7,CATSGTGHPYEQYF,TGTGCCACGTCCGGGACAGGCCATCCCTACGAGCAGTACTTC
NA,TRBV4-1,TRBD1,TRBJ1-1,CASSQGQGVNTEAFF,TGCGCCAGCAGCCAGGGACAGGGGGTTAACACTGAAGCTTTCTTT
NA,TRBV7-9,NA,TRBJ2-2,CASSSATGGAFRTGELFF,TGTGCCAGCAGCTCCGCTACAGGGGGGGCGTTTCGCACCGGGGAGCTGTTTTTT
NA,TRBV9,NA,TRBJ2-1,CASSVAIGVSEQFF,TGTGCCAGCAGCGTGGCGATCGGGGTCAGTGAGCAGTTCTTC
NA,TRBV6-2/TRBV6-3,NA,TRBJ2-1,CASSYGLRGSSYNEQFF,TGTGCCAGCAGTTACGGGTTGCGAGGCAGCTCCTACAATGAGCAGTTCTTC
NA,TRBV2,NA,TRBJ1-6,CASSEEAGYNNSPLHF,TGTGCCAGCAGTGAAGAGGCAGGGTACAATAATTCACCCCTCCACTTT
once,TRBV6-5,TRBD2,TRBJ2-3,CASRLGGAWTDTQYF,TGTGCCAGCAGGCTCGGGGGGGCGTGGACAGATACGCAGTATTTT
NA,TRBV10-3,NA,TRBJ1-2,CAISARGEDGYTF,TGTGCCATCAGTGCCAGGGGCGAGGATGGCTACACCTTC
NA,TRBV7-6,TRBD1,TRBJ2-2,CASSLAVHRGYTGELFF,TGTGCCAGCAGCTTAGCGGTCCACAGGGGTTACACCGGGGAGCTGTTTTTT
NA,TRBV2,TRBD2,TRBJ2-5,CASERGGGETQYF,TGTGCCAGCGAGCGGGGGGGAGGAGAGACCCAGTACTTC
NA,TRBV14,NA,TRBJ1-4,CASSQMVGGSGEKLFF,TGTGCCAGCAGCCAAATGGTCGGGGGATCCGGTGAAAAACTGTTTTTT
NA,TRBV6-5,NA,TRBJ2-2,CASSRSGYTGELFF,TGTGCCAGCAGCAGATCAGGTTACACCGGGGAGCTGTTTTTT
NA,TRBV6-5,NA,TRBJ1-1,CASTRGMNTEAFF,TGTGCCAGCACAAGGGGAATGAACACTGAAGCTTTCTTT
NA,TRBV4-3,NA,TRBJ2-1,CASSQDWGQSNEQFF,TGCGCCAGCAGCCAAGATTGGGGACAATCCAATGAGCAGTTCTTC
many,TRBV7-9,NA,TRBJ2-1,CASSLGTAGEQFF,TGTGCCAGCAGCTTAGGGACTGCGGGGGAGCAGTTCTTC